This T cell receptor (beta chain) stems from a study of blood T cell repertoires in COVID-19. Trimming shortened V by 7 bases and J by 1 base, and 13 bases separated the two germline ends. CDR1 MDHEN and CDR2 SYDVKM come from the germline V gene. This CDR3 is 14 amino acids long. Sequencing used immunoSEQ multiplex PCR; TCRdb keeps in-frame clones, though not all of them. Found here are fewer than 200,000 clones, just over 90% of them singletons; the top ten hold approximately 5%. The clonotype was recovered from a man aged 18-30 years with COVID-19, enrolled during active disease. This chain links TRBV28 with TRBJ1-1; D is ambiguous. Sequenced input: peripheral blood. This CDR3 is CASTFVERNTEAFF. The CDR3 nucleotides are TGTGCCAGCACCTTCGTCGAGAGGAACACTGAAGCTTTCTTT. The variable domain in full, completed from reference TRBV28 and TRBJ1-1, reads DVKVTQSSRYLVKRTGEKVFLECVQDMDHENMFWYRQDPGLGLRLIYFSYDVKMKEKGDIPEGYSVSREKKERFSLILESASTNQTSMYLCASTFVERNTEAFFGQGTRLTVV.